These T cell receptor beta chains were read from a single sample in a study of blood T cells in healthy people across ages. A single record per CDR3 protein comes from TCRdb applying MiXCR to the 5' RACE reads. The repertoire holds hundreds of thousands of distinct CDR3 sequences, with roughly 26% as singletons. Sequenced sample: blood. Receptor source: a woman aged 70-85 years in good health. The CDR3 runs from the conserved cysteine through the conserved F or W. The D gene is left open where the match is weak. Size is omitted from some rows. Given values are once, few, many or a class for expanded clones.

v_gene	d_gene	abundance	j_gene	CDR3nt	CDR3aa
TRBV6-5	-	few	TRBJ1-5	TGTGCCAGCAGGCGAGCTGCTAGCAATCAGCCCCAGCATTTT	CASRRAASNQPQHF
TRBV28	-	-	TRBJ2-5	TGTGCCAGCAGGGGGCTGAGGAAGGAGACCCAGTACTTC	CASRGLRKETQYF
TRBV7-2	TRBD1	few	TRBJ1-2	TGTGCCAGCAGCTCCGCCGGGACAGGCGGGGGCTACACCTTC	CASSSAGTGGGYTF
TRBV7-2	-	-	TRBJ2-7	TGTGCCAGCAGCTTAGTAGCAGGGCGTGAGGGCGAGCAGTACTTC	CASSLVAGREGEQYF
TRBV10-3	-	few	TRBJ2-7	TGTGCCATCAGTGACCTGGACAAACTGGGGGCCTACGAGCAGTACTTC	CAISDLDKLGAYEQYF
TRBV5-6	TRBD2	-	TRBJ2-4	TGTGCCAGCAGCGATAGGGAGGGAGGTGTAAACATTCAGTACTTC	CASSDREGGVNIQYF
TRBV28	-	-	TRBJ2-3	TGTGCCAGCAGTTTAGAGTGGGGAAGCACAGATACGCAGTATTTT	CASSLEWGSTDTQYF
TRBV3-1	TRBD1	few	TRBJ2-7	TGTGCCAGCAGCCAAACGACAGGGAGCGATTACGAGCAGTACTTC	CASSQTTGSDYEQYF
TRBV15	-	few	TRBJ1-1	TGTGCCACCAGCAGAGATCGTCAGGGCACTGGAGCTTTCTTT	CATSRDRQGTGAFF
TRBV4-1	-	-	TRBJ1-4	TGCGCCAGCAGCCTCGAGGGGGCAACTAATGAAAAACTGTTTTTT	CASSLEGATNEKLFF
TRBV7-2	TRBD2	-	TRBJ2-7	TGTGCCAGCAGCAAGACCGGGACTAGTGTCTACGAGCAGTACTTC	CASSKTGTSVYEQYF
TRBV6-6	TRBD2	-	TRBJ2-1	TGTGCCAGCAGTTTGGGTCGCCAGCGGGAGGGCCAGGGTGGTAATGAGCAGTTCTTC	CASSLGRQREGQGGNEQFF
TRBV3-1	-	few	TRBJ2-5	TGTGCCAGCAGCCTTAGAACAGGGTTTCAAGAGACCCAGTACTTC	CASSLRTGFQETQYF
TRBV28	-	few	TRBJ2-4	TGTGCCAGCAGACCCGTCTTACTAATGGGAGCCAAAAACATTCAGTACTTC	CASRPVLLMGAKNIQYF
TRBV2	-	few	TRBJ2-1	TGTGCCAGCAGTGCCACAAGAAGCGGAAACAATGAGCAGTTCTTC	CASSATRSGNNEQFF
TRBV29-1	-	few	TRBJ2-7	TGCAGCGTTGGTTATAGTGGGGGCGAGCAGTACTTC	CSVGYSGGEQYF
TRBV5-1	TRBD2	many	TRBJ2-5	TGCGCCAGCAGCTTGGGACTAGCGGAAAAAGAGACCCAGTACTTC	CASSLGLAEKETQYF
TRBV20-1	-	-	TRBJ2-7	TGCAGTGCTGCCCCACTATCCTACGAGCAGTACTTC	CSAAPLSYEQYF
TRBV20-1	TRBD1	-	TRBJ1-2	TGCAGTGCTAGGACCGGGACAGGGGGCCTTGGCTACGCCTTC	CSARTGTGGLGYAF
TRBV29-1	TRBD1	many	TRBJ1-2	TGCAGCGTTGCTGGACAGGTACCTAACTATGGCTACACCTTC	CSVAGQVPNYGYTF
TRBV29-1	-	-	TRBJ2-1	TGCAGCGTTGCAGCAGGCCCAGGCAATGAGCAGTTCTTC	CSVAAGPGNEQFF
TRBV7-2	-	few	TRBJ2-5	TGTGCCAGCAGCTTAGTACGGTCTTCCCAAGAGACCCAGTACTTC	CASSLVRSSQETQYF
TRBV6-2/TRBV6-3	-	few	TRBJ2-7	TGTGCCAGCAGCCGACAGGCGGCATGGAGCTCCTACGAGCAGTACTTC	CASSRQAAWSSYEQYF
TRBV7-9	-	-	TRBJ2-3	TGTGCCAGCAGTAAGGACGGGAATACGCAGTATTTT	CASSKDGNTQYF
TRBV20-1	-	once	TRBJ1-6	TGCAGTGCTAGAGATAACAGGGCTAATTCACCCCTCCACTTT	CSARDNRANSPLHF
TRBV10-3	TRBD2	few	TRBJ2-1	TGTGCCATCAGTGAGGGGGGAGGGATCTACAATGAGCAGTTCTTC	CAISEGGGIYNEQFF
TRBV7-2	-	few	TRBJ2-7	TGTGCCGGCAGCTTCGACGGATCGGGGTCCTACGAGCAGTACTTC	CAGSFDGSGSYEQYF
TRBV28	TRBD2	-	TRBJ2-1	TGTGCCAGCAGAGACCCTACAACGGGACTAACTAATGAGCAGTTCTTC	CASRDPTTGLTNEQFF